This T cell receptor beta chain was sequenced during a study of molecular identifiers for immune sequencing clone quantification. Background on the study: Replicate experiments divided RNA from approximately 22,000 or 94,000 naive CD8 cells into five parts and sequenced four.

TCRdb itself ran the PCR reads through MiXCR, one entry per CDR3 protein. The sample has 460,000 or so distinct CDR3 sequences; roughly 25% are singletons. Sorting recovered naive CD8 T cells on a CD8+CD4-CCR7+CD45RA+ profile. In regard to this clonotype: Its antigen is not known.

General observations from the study: Over 98% of CMV-specific effector molecules, but under 1% of naive ones, were in clones above 20 copies. Spiked TCR RNA from one Jurkat cell reportedly showed up when mixed among more than 900,000 naive cells.

Germline CDR1 is GTSNPN and CDR2 is SVGIG (reference sequence). Deletions cut 3 bases from V and 5 bases from J, with 13 bases between. This CDR3 spans 13 amino acids. Sequencing was carried out using naive CD8+ T cells from blood, with Jurkat cell RNA spiked in. Subset in this sample: FACS-sorted CD8+CD4-CCR7+CD45RA+ naive T cells. This clonotype originated in a human donor in good health. Some libraries in this study had Jurkat cell RNA spiked in. The chain employs TRBV30 and TRBJ2-5; D uncertain. Here the CDR3 reads CAWRSGLRETQYF. Written as DNA, the CDR3 is TGTGCCTGGAGATCGGGCCTAAGGGAGACCCAGTACTTC.